This T cell receptor beta chain was recorded in a study of shared clonotypes between healthy human individuals. Study-wide results and limits: Naive subsets usually exceeded memory subsets in estimated richness.

In germline, CDR1 is LGHNA, CDR2 YNFKEQ. The V gene end was trimmed by 4 bases and the J gene end by 6 bases; junction bases not matched to a gene: 6. This CDR3 comprises 15 residues. The run depth of the assay was deep. Clones were sequenced by immunoSEQ multiplex PCR, and TCRdb holds only the in-frame ones, with some missing. The sample has roughly 2.2 million clones, more than 80% seen once. There were only Caucasian adults among the donors, and all lived in Nashville, Tennessee. Points on this clone: Its target is unknown.

The TCR was taken from a man younger than 35 in good health. Some clones in this sample may be carry-over from other donors' samples. V gene TRBV4-2 combines with J gene TRBJ2-1; 10 bases are shared with TRBD1. The sample comprised naive CD4+ T cells from PBMCs. Subset given: CD45RA+ positively selected. CDR3 DNA sequence: TGTGCCAGCAGCCCGTCGCGGACAGGGGGCAATGAGCAGTTCTTC. Translating it yields CASSPSRTGGNEQFF.